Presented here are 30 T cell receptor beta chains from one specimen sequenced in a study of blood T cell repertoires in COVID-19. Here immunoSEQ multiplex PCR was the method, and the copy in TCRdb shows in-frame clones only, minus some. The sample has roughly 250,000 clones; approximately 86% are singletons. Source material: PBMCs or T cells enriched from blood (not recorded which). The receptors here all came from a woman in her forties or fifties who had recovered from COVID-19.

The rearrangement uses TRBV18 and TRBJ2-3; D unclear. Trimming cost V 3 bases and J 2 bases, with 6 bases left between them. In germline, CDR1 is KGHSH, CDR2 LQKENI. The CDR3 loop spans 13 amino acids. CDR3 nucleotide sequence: TGTGCCAGCTCACCCGGTGTCACAGATACGCAGTATTTT. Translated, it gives CASSPGVTDTQYF.

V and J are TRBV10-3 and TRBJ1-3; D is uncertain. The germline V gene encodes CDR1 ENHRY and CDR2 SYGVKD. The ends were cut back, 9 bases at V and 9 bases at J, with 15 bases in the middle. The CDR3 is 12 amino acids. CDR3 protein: CAMAGSEGTIYF. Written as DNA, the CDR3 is TGTGCCATGGCCGGGAGCGAAGGCACCATATATTTT.

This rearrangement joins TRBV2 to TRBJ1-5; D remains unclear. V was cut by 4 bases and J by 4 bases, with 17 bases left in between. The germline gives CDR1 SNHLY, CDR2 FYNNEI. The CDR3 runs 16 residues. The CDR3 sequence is CASSAIRGMGNQPQHF. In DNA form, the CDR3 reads TGTGCCAGCAGTGCAATTCGGGGTATGGGGAATCAGCCCCAGCATTTT.

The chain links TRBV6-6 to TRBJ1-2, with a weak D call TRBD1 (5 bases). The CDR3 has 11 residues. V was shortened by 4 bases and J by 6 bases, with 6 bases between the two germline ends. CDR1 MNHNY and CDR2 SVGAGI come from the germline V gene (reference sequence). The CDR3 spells CASSSTDGYTF. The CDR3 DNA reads TGTGCCAGCAGTTCGACAGATGGCTACACCTTC.

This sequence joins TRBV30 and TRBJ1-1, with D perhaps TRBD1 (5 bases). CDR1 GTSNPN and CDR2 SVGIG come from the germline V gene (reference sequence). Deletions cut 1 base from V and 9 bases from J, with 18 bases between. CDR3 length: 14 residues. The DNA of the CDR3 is TGTGCCTGGAGTGCGACCGGGACGGGGGGGAAAGCTTTCTTT. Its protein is CAWSATGTGGKAFF.

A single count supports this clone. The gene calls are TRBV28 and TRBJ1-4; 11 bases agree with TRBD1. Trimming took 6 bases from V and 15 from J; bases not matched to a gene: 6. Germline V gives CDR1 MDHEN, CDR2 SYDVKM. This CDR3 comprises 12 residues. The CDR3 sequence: CASRDGDRGVFF. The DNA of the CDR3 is TGTGCCAGCAGGGACGGGGACAGGGGGGTGTTTTTT.

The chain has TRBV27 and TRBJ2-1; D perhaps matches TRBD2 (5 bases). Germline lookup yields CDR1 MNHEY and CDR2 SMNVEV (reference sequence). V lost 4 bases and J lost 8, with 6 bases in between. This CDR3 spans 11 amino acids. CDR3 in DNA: TGTGCCAGCAGTTCCGGGGATGAGCAGTTCTTC. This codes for CASSSGDEQFF.

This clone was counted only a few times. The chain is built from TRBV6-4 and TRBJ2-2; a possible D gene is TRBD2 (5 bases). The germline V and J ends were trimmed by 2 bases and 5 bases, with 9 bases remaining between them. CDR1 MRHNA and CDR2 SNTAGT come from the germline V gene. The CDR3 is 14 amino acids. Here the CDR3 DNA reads TGTGCCAGCAGTGACAAACTAGGGACCGGGGAGCTGTTTTTT. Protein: CASSDKLGTGELFF.

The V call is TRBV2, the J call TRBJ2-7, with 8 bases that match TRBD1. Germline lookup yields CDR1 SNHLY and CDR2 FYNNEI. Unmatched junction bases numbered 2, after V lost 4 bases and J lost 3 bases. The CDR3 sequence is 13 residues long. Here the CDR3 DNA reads TGTGCCAGCAGTGGGACAGGGAACTACGAGCAGTACTTC. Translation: CASSGTGNYEQYF.

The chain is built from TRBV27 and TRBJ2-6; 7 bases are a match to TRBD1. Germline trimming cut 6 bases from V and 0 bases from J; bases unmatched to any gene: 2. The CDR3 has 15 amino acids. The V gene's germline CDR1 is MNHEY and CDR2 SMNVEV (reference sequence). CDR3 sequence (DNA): TGTGCCAGCAGATGGGACAGCTCTGGGGCCAACGTCCTGACTTTC. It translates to CASRWDSSGANVLTF.

The CDR3 is CASSRDSEMRPQHF. The CDR3 DNA follows: TGTGCCAGCAGCCGCGACAGTGAGATGAGGCCCCAGCATTTT. The genes are TRBV7-9 and TRBJ1-5; TRBD1 might be the D (5 bases). The CDR3 has 14 amino acids. V was cut by 5 bases and J by 9 bases, with 17 bases left in between. The germline gives CDR1 SEHNR, CDR2 FQNEAQ (reference sequence).

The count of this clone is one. CDR3 DNA sequence: TGTGCCACCGGAGACAGGTGTCACACTGAAGCTTTCTTT. Translated, it gives CATGDRCHTEAFF. The genes are TRBV7-3 and TRBJ1-1; tentative D call: TRBD1 (6 bases). Trimming took off 10 bases at V and 3 bases at J, with 15 bases between the two ends. Germline-derived CDR1 and CDR2 are SGHTA and FQGTGA. This CDR3 spans 13 amino acids.

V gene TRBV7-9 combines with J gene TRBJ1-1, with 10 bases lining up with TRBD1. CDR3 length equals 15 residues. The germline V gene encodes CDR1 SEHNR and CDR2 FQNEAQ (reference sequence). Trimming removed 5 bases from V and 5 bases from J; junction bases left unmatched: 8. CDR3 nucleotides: TGTGCCAGCAGCCCCCGACAGGGGGCGGTAACTGAAGCTTTCTTT. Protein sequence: CASSPRQGAVTEAFF.

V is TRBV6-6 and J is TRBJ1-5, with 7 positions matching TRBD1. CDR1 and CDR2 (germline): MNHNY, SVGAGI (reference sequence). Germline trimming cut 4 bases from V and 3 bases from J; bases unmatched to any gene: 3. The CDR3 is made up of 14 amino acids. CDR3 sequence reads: CASSLGQDNQPQHF. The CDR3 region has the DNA TGTGCCAGCAGTTTAGGACAGGACAATCAGCCCCAGCATTTT.

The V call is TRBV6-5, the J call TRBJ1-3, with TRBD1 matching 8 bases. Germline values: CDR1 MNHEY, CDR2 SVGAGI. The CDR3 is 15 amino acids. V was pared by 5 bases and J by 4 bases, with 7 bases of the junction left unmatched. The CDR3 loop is CASSRQGTRGNTIYF. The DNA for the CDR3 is TGTGCCAGCAGTCGACAGGGGACGAGGGGAAACACCATATATTTT.

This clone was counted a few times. The DNA for the CDR3 is TGTGCCAGCAGCTTCCGGGACAGGGGCGCCGAGCAGTTCTTC. Translated, it gives CASSFRDRGAEQFF. This chain links TRBV7-2 with TRBJ2-1, with TRBD1 matching over 10 bases. The trim removed 3 bases at V and 10 bases at J, leaving 6 bases unmatched. The length of the CDR3 is 14 residues. From germline, CDR1 is SGHTA and CDR2 FQGNSA.

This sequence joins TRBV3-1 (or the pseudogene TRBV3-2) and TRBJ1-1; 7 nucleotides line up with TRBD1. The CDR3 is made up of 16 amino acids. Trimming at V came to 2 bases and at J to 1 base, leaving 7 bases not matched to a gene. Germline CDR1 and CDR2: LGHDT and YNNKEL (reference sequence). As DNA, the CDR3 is TGTGCCAGCAGCCAAATGATCGGACAGGAGAACACTGAAGCTTTCTTT. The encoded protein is CASSQMIGQENTEAFF.

The CDR3 DNA is TGTGCCAGCAGCCAAGATGGGAGAAGGGACACCGGGGAGCTGTTTTTT. Translating it yields CASSQDGRRDTGELFF. The chain links TRBV4-2 to TRBJ2-2, with a tentative D call TRBD2 (5 bases). The CDR3 spans 16 residues. Germline-derived CDR1 and CDR2 are LGHNA and YNFKEQ. V was cut by 0 bases and J by 3 bases, with 11 bases left in between.

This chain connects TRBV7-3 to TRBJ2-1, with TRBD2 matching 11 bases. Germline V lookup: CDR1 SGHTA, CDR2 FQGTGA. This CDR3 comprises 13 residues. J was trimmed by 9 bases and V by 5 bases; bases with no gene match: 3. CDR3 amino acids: CASSLSGRAEQFF. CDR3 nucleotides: TGTGCCAGCAGCCTTAGCGGGAGGGCTGAGCAGTTCTTC.

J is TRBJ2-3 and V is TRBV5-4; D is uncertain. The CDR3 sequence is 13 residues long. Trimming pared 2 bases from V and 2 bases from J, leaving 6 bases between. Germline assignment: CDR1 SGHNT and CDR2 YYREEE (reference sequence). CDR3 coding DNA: TGTGCCAGCAGCTTATCTGTCACAGATACGCAGTATTTT. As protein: CASSLSVTDTQYF. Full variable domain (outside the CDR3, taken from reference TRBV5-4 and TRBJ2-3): ETGVTQSPTHLIKTRGQQVTLRCSSQSGHNTVSWYQQALGQGPQFIFQYYREEENGRGNFPPRFSGLQFPNYSSELNVNALELDDSALYLCASSLSVTDTQYFGPGTRLTVL.

CDR3 loop: CASSASGADTGELFF. The CDR3 DNA sequence: TGTGCCAGCAGCGCTAGCGGGGCTGACACCGGGGAGCTGTTTTTT. The gene calls are TRBV7-6 and TRBJ2-2; TRBD2 agrees at 9 bases. This CDR3 has 15 amino acids. J lost 3 bases, V lost 5 bases, and 4 bases had no gene match. Germline CDR1 reads SGHVS; CDR2 reads FNYEAQ.

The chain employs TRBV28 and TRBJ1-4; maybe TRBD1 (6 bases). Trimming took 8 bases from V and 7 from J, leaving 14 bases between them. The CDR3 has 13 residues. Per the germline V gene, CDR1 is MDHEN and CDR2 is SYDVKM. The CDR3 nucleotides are TGTGCCAGCGAACAGGGAATCGGTGAAAAACTGTTTTTT. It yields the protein CASEQGIGEKLFF.

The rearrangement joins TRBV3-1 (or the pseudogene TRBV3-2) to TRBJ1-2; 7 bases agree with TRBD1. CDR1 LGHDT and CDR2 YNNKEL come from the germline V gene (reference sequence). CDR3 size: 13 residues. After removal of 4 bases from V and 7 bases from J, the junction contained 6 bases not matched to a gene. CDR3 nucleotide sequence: TGTGCCAGCAGCCGACAGGGAGGCTTTGGCTACACCTTC. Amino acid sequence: CASSRQGGFGYTF.

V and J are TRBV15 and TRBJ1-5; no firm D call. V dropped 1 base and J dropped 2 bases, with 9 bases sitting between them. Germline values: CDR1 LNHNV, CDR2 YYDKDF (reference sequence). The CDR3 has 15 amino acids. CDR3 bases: TGTGCCACCAGCAGAGGGCGCCGGGGCAATCAGCCCCAGCATTTT. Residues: CATSRGRRGNQPQHF.

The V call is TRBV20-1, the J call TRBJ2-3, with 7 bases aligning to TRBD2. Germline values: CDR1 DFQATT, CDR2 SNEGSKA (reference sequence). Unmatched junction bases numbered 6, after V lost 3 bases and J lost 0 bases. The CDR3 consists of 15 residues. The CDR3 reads CSASTLADSTDTQYF. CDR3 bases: TGCAGTGCTAGTACCCTAGCGGATAGCACAGATACGCAGTATTTT.

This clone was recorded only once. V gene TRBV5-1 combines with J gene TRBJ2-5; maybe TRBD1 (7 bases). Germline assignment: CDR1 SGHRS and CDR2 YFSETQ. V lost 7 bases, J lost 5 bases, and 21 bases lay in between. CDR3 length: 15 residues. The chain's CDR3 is CASGHRDSRGETQYF. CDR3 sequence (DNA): TGCGCCAGCGGGCACCGGGACAGCCGGGGGGAGACCCAGTACTTC.

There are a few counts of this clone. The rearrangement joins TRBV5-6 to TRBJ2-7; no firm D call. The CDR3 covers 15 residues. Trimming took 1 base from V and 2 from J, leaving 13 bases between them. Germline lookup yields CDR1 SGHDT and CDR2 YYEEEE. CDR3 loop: CASSLLQTPPYEQYF. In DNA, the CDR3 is TGTGCCAGCAGCTTGCTGCAAACACCCCCCTACGAGCAGTACTTC.

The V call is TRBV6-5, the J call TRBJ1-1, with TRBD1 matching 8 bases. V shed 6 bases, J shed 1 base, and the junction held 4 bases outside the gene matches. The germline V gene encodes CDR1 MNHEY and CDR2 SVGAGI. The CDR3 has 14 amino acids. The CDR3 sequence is CASRGQGGNTEAFF. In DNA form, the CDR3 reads TGTGCCAGCAGAGGACAGGGTGGGAACACTGAAGCTTTCTTT.

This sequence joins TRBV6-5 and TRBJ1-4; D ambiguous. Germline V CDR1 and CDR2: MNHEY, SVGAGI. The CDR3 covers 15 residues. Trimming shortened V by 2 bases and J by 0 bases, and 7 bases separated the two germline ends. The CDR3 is CASSYGGATNEKLFF. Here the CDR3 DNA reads TGTGCCAGCAGTTACGGCGGAGCAACTAATGAAAAACTGTTTTTT.

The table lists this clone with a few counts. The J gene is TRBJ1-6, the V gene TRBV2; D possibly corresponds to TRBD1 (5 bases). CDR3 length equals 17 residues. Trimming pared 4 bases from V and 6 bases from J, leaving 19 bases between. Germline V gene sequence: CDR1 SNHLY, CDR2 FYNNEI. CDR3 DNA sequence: TGTGCCAGCAGTGCTCGTCGGCAGGGTGTGCTTAATTCACCCCTCCACTTT. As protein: CASSARRQGVLNSPLHF. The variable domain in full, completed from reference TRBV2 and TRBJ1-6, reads EPEVTQTPSHQVTQMGQEVILRCVPISNHLYFYWYRQILGQKVEFLVSFYNNEISEKSEIFDDQFSVERPDGSNFTLKIRSTKLEDSAMYFCASSARRQGVLNSPLHFGNGTRLTVT.